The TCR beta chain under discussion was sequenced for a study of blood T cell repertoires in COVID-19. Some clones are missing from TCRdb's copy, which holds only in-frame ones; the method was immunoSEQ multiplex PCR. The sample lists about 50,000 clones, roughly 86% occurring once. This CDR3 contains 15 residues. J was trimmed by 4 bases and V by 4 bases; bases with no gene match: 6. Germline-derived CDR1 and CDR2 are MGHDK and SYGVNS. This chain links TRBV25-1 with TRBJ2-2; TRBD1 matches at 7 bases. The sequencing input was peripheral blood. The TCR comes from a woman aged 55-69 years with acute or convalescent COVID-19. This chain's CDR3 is CASSANRGFTGELFF. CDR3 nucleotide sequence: TGTGCCAGCAGTGCTAACAGGGGTTTCACCGGGGAGCTGTTTTTT.